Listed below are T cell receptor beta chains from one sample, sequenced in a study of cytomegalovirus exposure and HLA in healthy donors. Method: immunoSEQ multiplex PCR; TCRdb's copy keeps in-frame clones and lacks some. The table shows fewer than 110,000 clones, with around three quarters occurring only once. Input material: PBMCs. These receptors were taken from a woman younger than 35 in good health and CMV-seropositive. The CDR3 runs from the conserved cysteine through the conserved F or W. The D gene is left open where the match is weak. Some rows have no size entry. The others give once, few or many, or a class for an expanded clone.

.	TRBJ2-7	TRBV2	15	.	TGTGCCAGCAGTTTTACCTCGAGGATGATATACGAGCAGTACTTC	CASSFTSRMIYEQYF
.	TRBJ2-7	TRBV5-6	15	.	TGTGCCAGCAGCTTGCGACTTATGGCAACCTACGAGCAGTACTTC	CASSLRLMATYEQYF
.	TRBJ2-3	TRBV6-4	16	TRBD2	TGTGCCAGCAGTCTTAGCGGGAGGTGGAGCACAGATACGCAGTATTTT	CASSLSGRWSTDTQYF
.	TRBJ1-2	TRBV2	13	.	TGTGCCAGCAGTGAACAACAGGGCTATGGCTACACCTTC	CASSEQQGYGYTF
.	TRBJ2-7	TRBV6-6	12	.	TGTGCCAGCAGTACGGACACCTACGAGCAGTACTTC	CASSTDTYEQYF
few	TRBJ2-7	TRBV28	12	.	TGTGCCAGCACTGTTTCGGGGAACGAGCAGTACTTC	CASTVSGNEQYF
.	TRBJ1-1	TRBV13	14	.	TGTGCCAGCAGCTCCCCCCTGAGGAACACTGAAGCTTTCTTT	CASSSPLRNTEAFF
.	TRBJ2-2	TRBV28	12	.	TGTGCCAGCAGGAGGGCAACCGGGGAGCTGTTTTTT	CASRRATGELFF
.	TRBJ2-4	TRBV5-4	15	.	TGTGCCAGCAGCTTGATGGGGCCGGCCAAAAACATTCAGTACTTC	CASSLMGPAKNIQYF
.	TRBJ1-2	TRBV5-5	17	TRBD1	TGTGCCAGCAGGGAACGGGACAGGGGGCCGATATTTAATGGCTACACCTTC	CASRERDRGPIFNGYTF
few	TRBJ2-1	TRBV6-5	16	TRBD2	TGTGCCAGCAGTTACGGGTGGGCTAGCGGGAGTCATGAGCAGTTCTTC	CASSYGWASGSHEQFF
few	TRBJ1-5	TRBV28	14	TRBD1	TGTGCCAGCAGTTTGGAACAGGGGAATCAGCCCCAGCATTTT	CASSLEQGNQPQHF
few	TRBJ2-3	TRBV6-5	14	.	TGTGCCAGCAGTGACCCGGGAGTTGGGGATACGCAGTATTTT	CASSDPGVGDTQYF
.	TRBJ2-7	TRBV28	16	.	TGTGCCAGCAGTTTATTCCCCGGGAGAATTACCTACGAGCAGTACTTC	CASSLFPGRITYEQYF
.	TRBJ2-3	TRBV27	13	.	TGTGCCAGCAGTTACAGGGAATCAGATACGCAGTATTTT	CASSYRESDTQYF
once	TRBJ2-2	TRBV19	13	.	TGTGCCAGTAGTATAGAAGGGGGTGGGGAGCTGTTTTTT	CASSIEGGGELFF
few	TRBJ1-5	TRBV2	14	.	TGTGCCAGCAGTGAATTGCAGGGCTATCAGCCCCAGCATTTT	CASSELQGYQPQHF
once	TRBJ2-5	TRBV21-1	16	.	TGTGCCAGCAGCAAAGAAGGTAGGACAGGGTGGGAGACCCAGTACTTC	CASSKEGRTGWETQYF
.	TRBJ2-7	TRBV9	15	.	TGTGCCAGCAGCCCCATGGGCGGGACGACCTACGAGCAGTACTTC	CASSPMGGTTYEQYF
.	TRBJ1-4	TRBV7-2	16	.	TGTGCCAGCAGCTTACAGGCCACCGGGGCTAATGAAAAACTGTTTTTT	CASSLQATGANEKLFF
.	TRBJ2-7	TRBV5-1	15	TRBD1	TGCGCCAGCAGCTTGGGCGGGACAGGGGCTTACGAGCAGTACTTC	CASSLGGTGAYEQYF
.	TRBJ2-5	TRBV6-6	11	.	TGTGCCAGCACCCTAGCAGAGACCCAGTACTTC	CASTLAETQYF
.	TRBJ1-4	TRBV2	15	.	TGTGCCAGCAGTGAACAGACAGCCCTGGGGGAAAAACTGTTTTTT	CASSEQTALGEKLFF
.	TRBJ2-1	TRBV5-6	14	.	TGTGCCAGCAGCTGGGTTTGGGGGGACAATGAGCAGTTCTTC	CASSWVWGDNEQFF